Listed below are T cell receptor beta chains from one sample, sequenced in a study of T cells in Graves' hyperthyroidism and ophthalmopathy. One entry per CDR3 protein, called by TCRdb with MiXCR from the multiplex PCR reads. The sample carries 550,000 to 850,000 distinct CDR3 sequences, 18% recorded once. The sequencing input was blood. The source of these receptors is a woman aged 50 to 60 with Graves' hyperthyroidism that later progressed to Graves' ophthalmopathy. Both conserved end residues are part of each CDR3. Each record gives: V gene, D gene, clone size, J gene, CDR3 protein, CDR3 DNA. The D gene is left open where the match is weak. Size tells how often a clone was seen (once, few, many) or the class of an expanded clone, and some rows leave it out.

TRBV27	TRBD1	few	TRBJ1-2	CASGTGGFYGYTF	TGTGCCAGCGGGACAGGGGGCTTCTATGGCTACACCTTC
TRBV9	TRBD1	many	TRBJ1-2	CASSVGQGRGYTF	TGTGCCAGCAGCGTAGGACAGGGTAGAGGCTACACCTTC
TRBV7-2	.	few	TRBJ2-6	CASSQGFSGANVLTF	TGTGCCAGCAGCCAAGGATTTTCTGGGGCCAACGTCCTGACTTTC
TRBV6-1	.	.	TRBJ1-1	CAIKAADTEAFF	TGTGCCATCAAGGCGGCGGACACTGAAGCTTTCTTT
TRBV12-3/TRBV12-4	.	many	TRBJ2-7	CASSLLARRTYEQYF	TGTGCCAGCAGTTTGTTAGCCCGACGGACCTACGAGCAGTACTTC
TRBV3-1	.	many	TRBJ1-2	CASSQDSGDLNYGYTF	TGTGCCAGCAGCCAAGATTCCGGAGATCTTAACTATGGCTACACCTTC
TRBV6-1	.	.	TRBJ1-6	CASAEGGSPLHF	TGTGCCAGCGCGGAGGGTGGCTCACCCCTCCACTTT
TRBV30	.	few	TRBJ1-1	CAWGSTEAFF	TGTGCCTGGGGGAGCACTGAAGCTTTCTTT
TRBV6-1	TRBD1	many	TRBJ1-5	CASSNRDRGSNQPQHF	TGTGCCAGCAGTAACCGGGACAGGGGTAGCAATCAGCCCCAGCATTTT
TRBV30	.	.	TRBJ1-5	CAWRPGGGESNQPQHF	TGTGCCTGGAGGCCCGGGGGAGGGGAGAGCAATCAGCCCCAGCATTTT
TRBV7-3	TRBD1	few	TRBJ1-1	CASSRRTGGTEAFF	TGTGCCAGCAGCCGAAGGACAGGGGGCACTGAAGCTTTCTTT
TRBV15	.	.	TRBJ1-3	CATSRDQGSGNTIYF	TGTGCCACCAGCAGAGATCAGGGTTCTGGAAACACCATATATTTT
TRBV4-1	.	few	TRBJ1-1	CASSQSLGLNTEAFF	TGCGCCAGCAGCCAATCGCTGGGGTTGAACACTGAAGCTTTCTTT
TRBV7-2	.	many	TRBJ2-7	CASSPRPSYEQYF	TGTGCCAGCAGCCCCCGACCCTCCTACGAGCAGTACTTC
TRBV19	.	few	TRBJ1-1	CASSILVPGYTEAFF	TGTGCCAGTAGTATTTTAGTTCCAGGGTATACTGAAGCTTTCTTT
TRBV7-8	TRBD1	few	TRBJ1-2	CASSSQGEMDYGYTF	TGTGCCAGCAGCTCGCAGGGGGAGATGGACTATGGCTACACCTTC
TRBV15	TRBD1	once	TRBJ1-1	CATSRDRISGQGAFF	TGTGCCACCAGCAGAGATCGGATTTCGGGACAGGGAGCTTTCTTT
TRBV27	TRBD1	few	TRBJ2-5	CASSFRKDRGLQETQYF	TGTGCCAGCAGTTTTCGGAAGGACAGGGGGCTCCAAGAGACCCAGTACTTC
TRBV24-1	.	once	TRBJ2-2	CATRGGGELFF	TGTGCCACCAGAGGAGGCGGGGAGCTGTTTTTT
TRBV6-5	.	.	TRBJ2-6	CASSYQASGANVLTF	TGTGCCAGCAGTTACCAGGCTTCTGGGGCCAACGTCCTGACTTTC
TRBV18	.	many	TRBJ2-3	CASSVTGTDTQYF	TGTGCCAGCTCCGTGACGGGCACAGATACGCAGTATTTT
TRBV12-3/TRBV12-4	.	.	TRBJ2-1	CASRPDWGLDEFF	TGTGCCAGCAGACCGGACTGGGGGCTAGATGAGTTCTTC
TRBV19	.	few	TRBJ1-6	CASRTGTDNSPLHF	TGTGCCAGTAGAACCGGGACGGACAATTCACCCCTCCACTTT
TRBV7-8	.	.	TRBJ1-6	CASSLDDGPTPLHF	TGTGCCAGCAGCTTAGATGACGGCCCCACCCCCCTCCACTTT
TRBV29-1	.	.	TRBJ1-2	CSVDVPTGAYGYTF	TGCAGCGTTGACGTACCGACAGGAGCATATGGCTACACCTTC
TRBV14	.	many	TRBJ1-1	CASSPGVMNTEAFF	TGTGCCAGCAGCCCAGGCGTTATGAACACTGAAGCTTTCTTT
TRBV20-1	.	.	TRBJ1-6	CSARDRQGRSPLHF	TGCAGTGCTAGAGATCGGCAGGGTCGTTCACCCCTCCACTTT
TRBV7-6	.	.	TRBJ2-1	CASSLYFNDEQFF	TGTGCCAGCAGCTTGTATTTTAATGATGAGCAGTTCTTC
TRBV27	.	.	TRBJ2-7	CASSRTVTYEQYF	TGTGCCAGCAGCAGGACGGTCACCTACGAGCAGTACTTC
TRBV6-5	TRBD2	.	TRBJ2-3	CASSYAPTSGSTDTQYF	TGTGCCAGCAGTTACGCCCCAACTAGCGGGAGCACAGATACGCAGTATTTT
TRBV5-1	TRBD1	many	TRBJ2-7	CASRTTGAHEQYF	TGCGCCAGCAGGACGACAGGGGCCCACGAGCAGTACTTC
TRBV27	.	.	TRBJ1-2	CASSSLLGLHYGYTF	TGTGCCAGCAGTTCGCTTCTGGGGCTGCACTATGGCTACACCTTC
TRBV25-1	.	few	TRBJ1-5	CASSEAGKGSSDQPQHF	TGTGCCAGCAGTGAAGCGGGTAAAGGGTCGAGCGATCAGCCCCAGCATTTT
TRBV29-1	.	.	TRBJ1-2	CSVETGTNYGYTF	TGCAGCGTTGAAACGGGGACTAACTATGGCTACACCTTC
TRBV20-1	TRBD1	many	TRBJ1-2	CSAPDRAYGYTF	TGCAGTGCTCCGGACAGGGCCTATGGCTACACCTTC
TRBV20-1	TRBD2	.	TRBJ2-1	CSARRLAGNNEQFF	TGCAGTGCTAGAAGACTAGCGGGAAACAATGAGCAGTTCTTC
TRBV5-1	.	.	TRBJ1-4	CASSLGWVGTNEKLFF	TGCGCCAGCAGCTTGGGTTGGGTCGGAACTAATGAAAAACTGTTTTTT
TRBV30	.	many	TRBJ1-3	CAWSVGGTGNTIYF	TGTGCCTGGAGTGTTGGGGGGACAGGAAACACCATATATTTT
TRBV4-1	TRBD1	few	TRBJ1-5	CASATGTNQPQHF	TGCGCCAGCGCGACAGGGACCAATCAGCCCCAGCATTTT
TRBV7-3	.	few	TRBJ2-1	CASSQKRGITEQFF	TGTGCCAGCAGCCAAAAACGGGGAATCACTGAGCAGTTCTTC